This TCR beta chain emerged from a study of cytomegalovirus exposure and HLA in healthy donors. The sample holds a few counts of this clone. The CDR3 consists of 12 residues. V shed 5 bases, J shed 11 bases, and the junction held 6 bases outside the gene matches. CDR1 is MDHEN, CDR2 SYDVKM, per germline. Primers for the PCR totalled 60 Vbeta and 13 Jbeta. Profiling relied on immunoSEQ multiplex PCR, and the TCRdb table lists in-frame clones only, not all of them. The table records 150,000 to 200,000 clones, around 79% of them present only once. The TCR comes from a man between 35 and 55 years old in good health and CMV-seropositive. The chain uses TRBV28 and TRBJ1-1; 9 bases line up with TRBD1. Source material: PBMCs. CDR3 DNA: TGTGCCAGCAGTCAACAGGGGGCGCTGGCTTTCTTT. This codes for CASSQQGALAFF.